The 20 T cell receptor beta chains below come from one sample, sequenced in a study of T-cell reconstitution after alpha-beta-depleted transplantation in children. Preparation of the TCRbeta library was carried out with unique molecular identifiers. TCRdb processed the PCR reads anew with MiXCR; each CDR3 protein has one entry. The data contain under 750,000 distinct CDR3 sequences, about 23% of them singletons. The sequencing here drew on PBMCs, mostly from graft donor cells, taken 360 days after TCRalphabeta/CD19-depleted stem cell transplant. Every receptor here comes from a boy under two years old who had a stem cell transplant for acute myeloid leukemia, so the T cells may come from the graft donor.

The chain carries TRBV7-2 and TRBJ2-2; D is ambiguous. The V end lost 3 bases, the J end lost 1 base, and 12 bases lay between the germline ends. Per germline, CDR1 SGHTA and CDR2 FQGNSA. This CDR3 is built from 16 residues. The CDR3 spells CASSFSTSLNTGELFF. The CDR3, as DNA: TGTGCCAGCAGCTTTAGTACCAGCTTGAACACCGGGGAGCTGTTTTTT.

The genes are TRBV6-1 and TRBJ1-6; TRBD1 is a possible D gene (5 bases). V lost 7 bases and J lost 0, with 7 bases in between. This CDR3 is built from 14 residues. CDR1 MNHNS and CDR2 SASEGT come from the germline V gene. CDR3 DNA: TGTGCCAGCAACGGGGGCTCCTATAATTCACCCCTCCACTTT. Amino acids: CASNGGSYNSPLHF.

This clonotype was recorded many times. The chain links TRBV5-1 to TRBJ2-7; 9 bases align to TRBD1. Trimming cost V 0 bases and J 4 bases; bases outside gene matches: 5. Germline-derived CDR1 and CDR2 are SGHRS and YFSETQ. This CDR3 spans 15 amino acids. CDR3: CASSLGQGEMYEQYV. CDR3 bases: TGCGCCAGCAGCTTGGGACAGGGGGAAATGTACGAGCAGTACGTC.

This clonotype appeared many times. In DNA form, the CDR3 reads TGTGCCAGCTCAACAGGGGTCTACGAGCAGTACGTC. This codes for CASSTGVYEQYV. The chain has TRBV18 and TRBJ2-7; TRBD1 matches 7 bases. Germline-derived CDR1 and CDR2 are KGHSH and LQKENI. Trimming at V came to 5 bases and at J to 3 bases, leaving 1 base not matched to a gene. The CDR3 is 12 residues long.

This clonotype was seen more than once but under ten times. This rearrangement joins TRBV25-1 to TRBJ2-7; the D is unclear. Germline CDR1 reads MGHDK; CDR2 reads SYGVNS. Trimming stripped 3 bases from V and 5 bases from J, with 8 bases between. The CDR3 consists of 12 residues. The CDR3 nucleotides are TGTGCCAGCAGTGACCCTATCCACGAGCAGTACTTC. It translates to CASSDPIHEQYF.

This clonotype was observed many times. The rearrangement links TRBV28 to TRBJ2-5; TRBD2 matches 12 bases. Germline-derived CDR1 and CDR2 are MDHEN and SYDVKM. J lost 6 bases, V lost 8 bases, and 10 bases had no gene match. The CDR3 is 15 amino acids. CDR3 in amino acids: CASGPLAGGLKTQYF. The CDR3 nucleotides read TGTGCCAGCGGACCTCTAGCGGGGGGGTTGAAGACCCAGTACTTC.

The chain recombines TRBV9 with TRBJ2-1, with 10 bases matching TRBD2. The CDR3 is 15 residues long. Unmatched junction bases numbered 7, after V lost 4 bases and J lost 6 bases. Germline loops: CDR1 SGDLS, CDR2 YYNGEE. CDR3 sequence reads: CASSTLSGGGNEQFF. In nucleotides, the CDR3 is TGTGCCAGCAGCACCCTCAGCGGGGGGGGCAATGAGCAGTTCTTC. Full variable domain (remainder filled in from reference TRBV9 and TRBJ2-1): DSGVTQTPKHLITATGQRVTLRCSPRSGDLSVYWYQQSLDQGLQFLIQYYNGEERAKGNILERFSAQQFPDLHSELNLSSLELGDSALYFCASSTLSGGGNEQFFGPGTRLTVL.

The chain is built from TRBV10-3 and TRBJ2-7; a weak D match, TRBD2 (5 bases). The CDR3 runs 13 residues. Germline V CDR1 and CDR2: ENHRY, SYGVKD. Between the trimmed V and J ends, which lost 3 bases and 5 bases, there was a span of 11 bases. CDR3 nucleotides: TGTGCCATCAGTGAAATTGGAGGAGACGAGCAGTACTTC. Its translation is CAISEIGGDEQYF.

The chain carries TRBV20-1 and TRBJ2-3; 11 bases are a match to TRBD2. This CDR3 is built from 16 residues. Germline loops: CDR1 DFQATT, CDR2 SNEGSKA (reference sequence). With V trimmed by 1 base and J by 2 bases, 5 bases remained unmatched. The CDR3 here is CSARGGTSGITDTQYF. For the CDR3, the DNA is TGCAGTGCTAGAGGAGGGACTAGCGGAATCACAGATACGCAGTATTTT.

This clonotype was detected many times. The gene calls are TRBV6-2 or TRBV6-3 and TRBJ1-1; 9 bases are shared with TRBD1. CDR1 and CDR2 from the germline V gene are MNHEY and SVGEGT. The CDR3 has 16 amino acids. J lost 1 base, V lost 4 bases, and 7 bases had no gene match. The DNA of the CDR3 is TGTGCCAGCAGTTCAACAGGGGGCGGAGGGAACACTGAAGCTTTCTTT. Its translation: CASSSTGGGGNTEAFF.

The sample holds a few counts of this clonotype. The chain carries TRBV5-5 and TRBJ2-7, with TRBD1 as a possible D gene (5 bases). Germline CDR1 is SGHKS and CDR2 is YYEKEE (reference sequence). Trimming removed 0 bases from V and 6 bases from J, with 16 bases in between. The CDR3 length is 15 residues. CDR3 region: CASSLGALRDPEQYV. CDR3 DNA: TGTGCCAGCAGCTTGGGAGCACTCAGGGATCCCGAGCAGTACGTC.

This clonotype was picked up a small number of times. The CDR3 DNA sequence: TGTGCCAGCAGCTTGGGGGGCAGGGGAGGAATTCAGCCCCAGCATTTT. It translates to CASSLGGRGGIQPQHF. V usage is TRBV5-5 and J usage is TRBJ1-5; weak D call: TRBD1 (6 bases). The CDR3 extends over 16 amino acids. Germline V gene data show CDR1 as SGHKS and CDR2 as YYEKEE (reference sequence). V lost 0 bases to trimming and J lost 6 bases, with 16 bases between them.

This clonotype was picked up a small number of times. The gene calls are TRBV6-2 or TRBV6-3 and TRBJ2-7, with D perhaps TRBD2 (6 bases). Germline V CDR1 and CDR2: MNHEY, SVGEGT. This CDR3 contains 13 residues. Deletions cut 2 bases from V and 5 bases from J, with 10 bases between. CDR3 residues: CASSYGRDHEQYF. The CDR3 nucleotides are TGTGCCAGCAGTTACGGGCGGGATCACGAGCAGTACTTC.

This clonotype was found many times. CDR3: CASSPHLDGYTF. CDR3 nucleotides: TGTGCCAGCAGTCCTCACTTGGATGGCTACACCTTC. V and J are TRBV12-3 or TRBV12-4 and TRBJ1-2; D gene unclear. The CDR3 is 12 residues long. Trimming took 5 bases from V and 6 from J, leaving 10 bases between them.

This clonotype was recorded at least ten times. J is TRBJ2-2 and V is TRBV4-3; the D gene is possibly TRBD2 (6 bases). Trimming shortened V by 0 bases and J by 8 bases, and 10 bases separated the two germline ends. Germline loops: CDR1 LGHNA, CDR2 YSLEER. This CDR3 contains 14 residues. CDR3: CASSQDRREGELFF. CDR3 nucleotides: TGCGCCAGCAGCCAAGATAGGAGGGAGGGGGAGCTGTTTTTT.

This clonotype appeared many times. The CDR3 loop reads CASSLLQGPGELFF. The CDR3 DNA sequence: TGTGCCAGCAGTTTATTACAGGGCCCCGGGGAGCTGTTTTTT. The chain is built from TRBV28 and TRBJ2-2, with D perhaps matching TRBD1 (6 bases). The CDR3 is made up of 14 amino acids. The germline gives CDR1 MDHEN, CDR2 SYDVKM. The ends were cut back, 1 base at V and 6 bases at J, with 9 bases in the middle. Full variable domain (outside the CDR3, taken from reference TRBV28 and TRBJ2-2): DVKVTQSSRYLVKRTGEKVFLECVQDMDHENMFWYRQDPGLGLRLIYFSYDVKMKEKGDIPEGYSVSREKKERFSLILESASTNQTSMYLCASSLLQGPGELFFGEGSRLTVL.

CDR3 bases: TGTGCCATGCCAGACAGCATGAACACTGAAGCTTTCTTT. Its translation: CAMPDSMNTEAFF. The chain combines TRBV10-3 with TRBJ1-1; possible D gene TRBD1, 5 bases. This CDR3 region has 13 residues. Germline CDR1 reads ENHRY; CDR2 reads SYGVKD. Between the trimmed V and J ends, which lost 9 bases and 0 bases, there was a span of 11 bases.

J is TRBJ2-7 and V is TRBV21-1. TRBV21-1 constitutes a pseudogene. The CDR3 loop spans 12 amino acids. The chain's CDR3 is CASSSPFDEQYF. The CDR3 region has the DNA TGTGCCAGCAGCTCACCCTTTGACGAGCAGTACTTC.

In this sample, this clonotype turned up a few times. The gene calls are TRBV6-2 or TRBV6-3 and TRBJ2-1, with 9 bases lining up with TRBD2. Germline V gives CDR1 MNHEY, CDR2 SVGEGT. The CDR3 has 15 amino acids. With V trimmed by 6 bases and J by 2 bases, 5 bases remained unmatched. Written as DNA, the CDR3 is TGTGCCAGCAGACACAGCGGGGGGCCCTACAATGAGCAGTTCTTC. Encoded protein: CASRHSGGPYNEQFF.

This clonotype was observed a handful of times. CDR3 DNA sequence: TGCAGTGCCCAGCCCTTGAACACCGGGGAGCTGTTTTTT. As protein: CSAQPLNTGELFF. This chain connects TRBV20-1 to TRBJ2-2; D not certain. V was shortened by 6 bases and J by 1 base, with 9 bases between the two germline ends. The CDR3 loop spans 13 amino acids. The germline CDR1 and CDR2 sequences are DFQATT and SNEGSKA (reference sequence).